This T cell receptor beta chain came from a study of blood T cell repertoires in COVID-19. About the study: The United States, Italy and Spain were the sources of the acute and convalescent COVID-19 samples. PBMCs, B-cell-depleted T cells, or T cells were the source of the cDNA or gDNA that made up the material.

Authors' methods: It was from reference gene primer amplification that nucleated cell counts were estimated. Here immunoSEQ multiplex PCR was the method, and the copy in TCRdb shows in-frame clones only, minus some. V and J calls plus clone size are reproduced from that table; the DNA served to infer D and trimming. The sample has 350,000 to 450,000 clones, approximately 89% seen once; the top ten hold about 1.7%. All recovered Cohort 3 donors got two negative PCRs, got clearance, or saw symptom resolution. CDR1 is SGHTA, CDR2 FQGTGA, per germline. The CDR3 consists of 15 residues. V was cut by 2 bases and J by 4 bases, with 11 bases left in between.

The clonotype originates from a woman aged 25 to 39 who had recovered from COVID-19. This sequence joins TRBV7-3 and TRBJ2-2; D possibly corresponds to TRBD1 (6 bases). Sequenced input: PBMCs or T cells enriched from blood (not recorded which). CDR3 sequence (DNA): TGTGCCAGCAGCTTATTCAGGGGTACCACCGGGGAGCTGTTTTTT. Amino acids: CASSLFRGTTGELFF. The full variable domain, its missing parts supplied by reference TRBV7-3 and TRBJ2-2, is GAGVSQTPSNKVTEKGKYVELRCDPISGHTALYWYRQSLGQGPEFLIYFQGTGAADDSGLPNDRFFAVRPEGSVSTLKIQRTERGDSAVYLCASSLFRGTTGELFFGEGSRLTVL.